This T cell receptor beta chain was identified during a study of T cell repertoires in cytomegalovirus infection (dated by TCRdb to the late 2010s). General notes on the study: Peptide stimulations targeted recently identified HLA-C-restricted CMV epitopes, whose presentation resists viral immunomodulation, together with well-studied HLA-B-restricted epitopes. Because public TCR beta signatures pointed to carriage of CMV infection together with the matching HLA type, the HLA type of each donor mattered for the analysis.

There are 20 amino acids in the CDR3, from cysteine to phenylalanine inclusive. Of the read, only the CDR3 DNA is kept; its 60 bases are in frame from base 1. Ends trimmed: V by 5 bases, J by 4 bases; bases unmatched to a gene: 24. The germline V gene encodes CDR1 SGHVS and CDR2 FQNEAQ. The sample's treatment or condition, from its label and the paper: in vitro stimulation with specific CMV peptide epitopes to enrich CMV-specific T cells. To note about this clonotype: It lacks a known antigen. The sample holds no much larger clone one base away, and base qualities are not on file.

General study outcomes and caveats: The ex vivo response was dominated by HLA-C-restricted CMV-specific TCR beta clonotypes, which also provided the single most frequent clonotype in two of eight donors. Carriers of CMV infection plus the relevant HLA type were discriminated by the cumulative frequency of public TCR beta family members in the study cohort and in an independent 352-donor cohort.

Sequenced using an Illumina HiSeq 1500. Using fastp at Q25 and MiXCR, TCRdb reprocessed the public reads and kept productive beta chains. A single entry per CDR3 protein holds the most common genes and DNA from its merged rows. This sample comprises tens of thousands of distinct CDR3 sequences, around a fifth of them detected only once. The top ten constitute 60% to 65% of the sample. The V and J segments used are TRBV7-8 and TRBJ2-5; 8 bases in between match TRBD2. Here the sequenced sample was CD8+ T cells from cultured PBMCs, taken from culture after CMV antigen stimulation. The TCR comes from a human donor in good health (CMV status not recorded). Some clones in this sample may be carry-over from other donors' samples. The DNA sequence is given as TGTGCCAGCAGCCCCGCACGTACGACACCCCGGGAGGGCCTAGGAGAGACCCAGTACTTC. This sequence encodes CASSPARTTPREGLGETQYF.